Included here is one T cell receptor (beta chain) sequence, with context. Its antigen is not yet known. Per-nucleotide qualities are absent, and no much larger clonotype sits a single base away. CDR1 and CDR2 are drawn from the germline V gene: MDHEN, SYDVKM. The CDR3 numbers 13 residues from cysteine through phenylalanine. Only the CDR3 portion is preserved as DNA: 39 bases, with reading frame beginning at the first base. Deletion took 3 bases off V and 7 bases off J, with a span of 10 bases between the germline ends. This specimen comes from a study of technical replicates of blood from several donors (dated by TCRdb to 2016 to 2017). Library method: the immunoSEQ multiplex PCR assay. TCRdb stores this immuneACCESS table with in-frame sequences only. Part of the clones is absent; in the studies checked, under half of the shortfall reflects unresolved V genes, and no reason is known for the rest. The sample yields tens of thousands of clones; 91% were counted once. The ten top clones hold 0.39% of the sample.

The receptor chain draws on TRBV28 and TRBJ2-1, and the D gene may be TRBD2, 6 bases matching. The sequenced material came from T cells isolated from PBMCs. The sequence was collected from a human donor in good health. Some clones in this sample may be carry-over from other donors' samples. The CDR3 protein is CASSFGGGNEQFF. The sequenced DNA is TGTGCCAGCAGTTTTGGGGGAGGAAATGAGCAGTTCTTC.